The 11 T cell receptor beta chains presented below share a single source sample, sequenced in a study of cytomegalovirus exposure and HLA in healthy donors. Both 60 Vbeta primers and 13 Jbeta primers went into the PCR. Data came from immunoSEQ multiplex PCR; TCRdb stores just in-frame clones and leaves some out. The table includes 150,000 to 200,000 clones, about four fifths detected once. Sequencing was done on a sample of PBMCs. The receptors come from a boy between 5 and 17 years old in good health and CMV-seronegative.

The chain employs TRBV7-2 and TRBJ1-4; D is uncertain. Germline CDR1 is SGHTA and CDR2 is FQGNSA. The CDR3 sequence is 15 residues long. Trimming left V 2 bases short and J 5 bases short, with 12 bases between. The CDR3 region has the DNA TGTGCCAGCAGCTTACTCGGTGACAAAAATGAAAAACTGTTTTTT. This gives the protein CASSLLGDKNEKLFF.

This chain joins TRBV7-9 and TRBJ2-3; 9 nucleotides match TRBD2. The CDR3 length is 16 residues. After removal of 3 bases from V and 5 bases from J, the junction contained 9 bases not matched to a gene. From germline, CDR1 is SEHNR and CDR2 FQNEAQ (reference sequence). The CDR3 DNA reads as TGTGCCAGCAGCTTTGTCGCGGGAGGGCGTATAGATACGCAGTATTTT. Protein product: CASSFVAGGRIDTQYF.

The J gene is TRBJ2-5, the V gene TRBV21-1; TRBD1, the table's D call, lacks a check against the DNA. TRBV21-1 is given as a pseudogene. The CDR3 length is 15 residues. CDR3 protein: CASSKTGGDQETQYF. The CDR3 DNA is TGTGCCAGCAGCAAAACAGGGGGAGACCAAGAGACCCAGTACTTC.

V and J are TRBV11-2 and TRBJ1-1; D is uncertain. CDR3 length: 13 residues. V was trimmed by 5 bases and J by 5 bases, leaving 12 bases between them. Germline V gene sequence: CDR1 SGHAT, CDR2 FQNNGV. The DNA of the CDR3 is TGTGCCAGCAGCATCTCGACGGGGACTGAAGCTTTCTTT. Protein sequence: CASSISTGTEAFF.

The rearrangement uses TRBV6-1 and TRBJ1-6; D call uncertain. V shed 2 bases and J shed 0 bases, with 11 bases lying between them. This CDR3 spans 17 amino acids. The germline gives CDR1 MNHNS, CDR2 SASEGT. The CDR3 spells CASSEMAGSSYNSPLHF. CDR3 nucleotide sequence: TGTGCCAGCAGTGAAATGGCGGGGAGCTCCTATAATTCACCCCTCCACTTT.

V usage is TRBV7-8 and J usage is TRBJ1-6, with D hard to call. The germline CDR1 and CDR2 sequences are SGHVS and FQNEAQ. The V end lost 3 bases, the J end lost 8 bases, and 11 bases lay between the germline ends. This CDR3 is 14 amino acids long. As DNA, the CDR3 is TGTGCCAGCAGCTTCCTCAGGACTTATTCACCCCTCCACTTT. Protein: CASSFLRTYSPLHF.

The chain is built from TRBV19 and TRBJ1-2, with 9 bases matching TRBD1. The J segment lost 7 bases and the V segment lost 1 base, leaving 10 bases of the junction unmatched. Germline V gives CDR1 LNHDA, CDR2 SQIVND (reference sequence). The CDR3 has 16 residues. The CDR3 coding sequence is TGTGCCAGTAGTATAGCCCAGTCAAGGACAGGGGCTGGCTACACCTTC. Amino acid sequence: CASSIAQSRTGAGYTF.

The chain combines TRBV27 with TRBJ2-7; 8 bases fit TRBD1. The CDR3 is 15 amino acids. V lost 6 bases and J lost 1; bases outside the gene matches: 8. Germline V gene data show CDR1 as MNHEY and CDR2 as SMNVEV (reference sequence). In DNA, the CDR3 is TGTGCCAGCAGGCCTGACAGGGGTGCTTCCTACGAGCAGTACTTC. Its protein product is CASRPDRGASYEQYF.

For this clone: The same CDR3 can be traced to other DNA sequences in this sample. The chain joins TRBV6-5 to TRBJ2-3, with 12 bases that match TRBD2. The CDR3 has 14 residues. In germline, CDR1 is MNHEY, CDR2 SVGAGI. Trimming at V came to 8 bases and at J to 3 bases, leaving 3 bases not matched to a gene. As DNA, the CDR3 is TGTGCCAGCCGTGGACTAGCGGGGACAGATACGCAGTATTTT. Encoded protein: CASRGLAGTDTQYF.

V gene TRBV5-4 combines with J gene TRBJ2-5; unclear D gene. Trimming removed 0 bases from V and 5 bases from J, with 8 bases in between. The CDR3 has 13 residues. Germline lookup yields CDR1 SGHNT and CDR2 YYREEE (reference sequence). In DNA form, the CDR3 reads TGTGCCAGCAGCTTGGTGGTGGGCGAGACCCAGTACTTC. Protein: CASSLVVGETQYF. The variable domain in full, with the rest retrieved from reference TRBV5-4 and TRBJ2-5, is ETGVTQSPTHLIKTRGQQVTLRCSSQSGHNTVSWYQQALGQGPQFIFQYYREEENGRGNFPPRFSGLQFPNYSSELNVNALELDDSALYLCASSLVVGETQYFGPGTRLLVL.

The chain links TRBV11-2 to TRBJ1-3, with D possibly TRBD1 on 6 matching bases. In germline, CDR1 is SGHAT, CDR2 FQNNGV. This CDR3 region has 19 residues. Deletions cut 2 bases from V and 0 bases from J, with 20 bases between. The CDR3 protein is CASSLYGGADRLSGNTIYF. CDR3 DNA sequence: TGTGCCAGCAGCTTATATGGGGGGGCAGACCGGCTCTCTGGAAACACCATATATTTT.